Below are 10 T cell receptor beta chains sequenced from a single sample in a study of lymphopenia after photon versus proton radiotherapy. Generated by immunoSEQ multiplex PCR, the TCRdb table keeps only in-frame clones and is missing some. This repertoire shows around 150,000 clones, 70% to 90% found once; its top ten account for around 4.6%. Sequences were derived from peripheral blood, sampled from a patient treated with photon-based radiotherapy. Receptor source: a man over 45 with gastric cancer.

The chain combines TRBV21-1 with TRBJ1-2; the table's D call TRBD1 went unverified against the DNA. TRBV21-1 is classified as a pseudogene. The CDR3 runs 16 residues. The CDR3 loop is CASSAPGQLKNYGYTF. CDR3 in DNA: TGTGCCAGCAGCGCACCGGGACAGCTTAAAAACTATGGCTACACCTTC.

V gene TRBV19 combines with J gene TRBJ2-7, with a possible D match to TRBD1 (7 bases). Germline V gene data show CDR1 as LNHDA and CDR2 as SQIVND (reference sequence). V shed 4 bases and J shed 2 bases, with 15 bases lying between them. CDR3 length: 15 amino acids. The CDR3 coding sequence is TGTGCCAGTAGTAGGACTACGGGACAGCCCTACGAGCAGTACTTC. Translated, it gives CASSRTTGQPYEQYF.

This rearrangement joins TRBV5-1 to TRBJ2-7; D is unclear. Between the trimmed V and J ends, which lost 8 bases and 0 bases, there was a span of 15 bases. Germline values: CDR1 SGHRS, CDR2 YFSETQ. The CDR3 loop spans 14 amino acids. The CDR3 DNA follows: TGCGCCAGTCAGGCCGTAAGTACCTCCTACGAGCAGTACTTC. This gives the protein CASQAVSTSYEQYF.

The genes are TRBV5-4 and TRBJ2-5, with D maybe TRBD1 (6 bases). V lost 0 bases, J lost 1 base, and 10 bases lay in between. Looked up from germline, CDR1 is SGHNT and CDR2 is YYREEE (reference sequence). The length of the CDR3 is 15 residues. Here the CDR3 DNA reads TGTGCCAGCAGCTTGGAGGGGGTGGCCCAAGAGACCCAGTACTTC. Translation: CASSLEGVAQETQYF.

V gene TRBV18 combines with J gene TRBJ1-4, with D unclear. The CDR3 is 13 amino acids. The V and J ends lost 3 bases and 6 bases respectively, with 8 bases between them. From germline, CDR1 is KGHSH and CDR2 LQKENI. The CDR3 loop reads CASSPDIDEKLFF. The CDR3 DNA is TGTGCCAGCTCACCTGACATTGATGAAAAACTGTTTTTT.

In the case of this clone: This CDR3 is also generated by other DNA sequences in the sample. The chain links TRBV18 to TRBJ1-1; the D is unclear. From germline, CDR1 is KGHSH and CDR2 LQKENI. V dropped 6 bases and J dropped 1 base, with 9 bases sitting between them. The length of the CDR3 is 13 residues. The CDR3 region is CASSLTGNTEAFF. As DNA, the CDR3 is TGTGCCAGCTCCCTGACGGGGAACACTGAAGCTTTCTTT.

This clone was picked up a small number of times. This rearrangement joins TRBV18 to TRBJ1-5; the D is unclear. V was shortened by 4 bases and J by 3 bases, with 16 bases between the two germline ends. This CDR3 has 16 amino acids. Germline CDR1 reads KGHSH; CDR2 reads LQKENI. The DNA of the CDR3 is TGTGCCAGCTCACTGAGCCCTGCCACGGACAATCAGCCCCAGCATTTT. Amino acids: CASSLSPATDNQPQHF. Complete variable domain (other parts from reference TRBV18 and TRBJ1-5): NAGVMQNPRHLVRRRGQEARLRCSPMKGHSHVYWYRQLPEEGLKFMVYLQKENIIDESGMPKERFSAEFPKEGPSILRIQQVVRGDSAAYFCASSLSPATDNQPQHFGDGTRLSIL.

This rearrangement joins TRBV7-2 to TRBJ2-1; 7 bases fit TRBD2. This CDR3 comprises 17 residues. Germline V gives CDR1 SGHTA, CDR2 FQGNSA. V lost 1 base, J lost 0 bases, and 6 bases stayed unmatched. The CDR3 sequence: CASSLGLGRVSYNEQFF. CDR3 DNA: TGTGCCAGCAGCTTAGGTCTTGGGAGGGTCTCCTACAATGAGCAGTTCTTC. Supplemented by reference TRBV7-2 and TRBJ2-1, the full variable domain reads GAGVSQSPSNKVTEKGKDVELRCDPISGHTALYWYRQSLGQGLEFLIYFQGNSAPDKSGLPSDRFSAERTGGSVSTLTIQRTQQEDSAVYLCASSLGLGRVSYNEQFFGPGTRLTVL.

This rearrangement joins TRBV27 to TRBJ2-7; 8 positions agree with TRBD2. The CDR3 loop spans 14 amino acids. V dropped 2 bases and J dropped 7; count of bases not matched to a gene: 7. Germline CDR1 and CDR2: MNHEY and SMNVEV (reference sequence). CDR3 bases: TGTGCCAGCAGTTTAAGGCTAGCGGGCGAAGAGCAGTACTTC. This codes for CASSLRLAGEEQYF.

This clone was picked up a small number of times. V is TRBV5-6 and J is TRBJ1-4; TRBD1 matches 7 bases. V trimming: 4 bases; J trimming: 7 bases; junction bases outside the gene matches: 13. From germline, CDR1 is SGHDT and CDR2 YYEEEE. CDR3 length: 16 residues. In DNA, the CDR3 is TGTGCCAGCAGCCCTACCCGACAGGGAGGTCGTGAAAAACTGTTTTTT. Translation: CASSPTRQGGREKLFF.